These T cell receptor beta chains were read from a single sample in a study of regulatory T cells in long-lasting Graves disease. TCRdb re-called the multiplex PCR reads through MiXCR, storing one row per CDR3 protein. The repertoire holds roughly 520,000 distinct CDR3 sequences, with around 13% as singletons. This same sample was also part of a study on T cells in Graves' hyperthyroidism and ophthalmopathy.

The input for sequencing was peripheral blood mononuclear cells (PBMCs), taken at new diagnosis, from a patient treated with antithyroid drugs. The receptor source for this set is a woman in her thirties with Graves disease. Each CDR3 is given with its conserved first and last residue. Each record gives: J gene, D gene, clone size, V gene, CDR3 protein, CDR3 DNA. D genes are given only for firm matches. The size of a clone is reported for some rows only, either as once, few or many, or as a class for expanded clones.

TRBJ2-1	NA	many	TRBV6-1	CASSPRVKEQFF	TGTGCCAGCAGCCCACGGGTAAAGGAGCAGTTCTTC
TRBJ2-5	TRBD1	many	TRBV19	CASSMTGWGEETQYF	TGTGCCAGTAGTATGACAGGGTGGGGTGAAGAGACCCAGTACTTC
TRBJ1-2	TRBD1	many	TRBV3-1	CASSQDRGGRGHYGYTF	TGTGCCAGCAGCCAAGACCGCGGGGGCAGGGGGCACTATGGCTACACCTTC
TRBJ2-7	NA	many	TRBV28	CASSLLLTGTTYEQYF	TGTGCCAGCAGTTTACTCCTGACAGGCACCACCTACGAGCAGTACTTC
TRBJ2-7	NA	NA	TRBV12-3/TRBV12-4	CATSDAGHYEQYF	TGTGCCACCAGTGACGCAGGGCACTACGAGCAGTACTTC
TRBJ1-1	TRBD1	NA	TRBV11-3	CASSSQGAAEAFF	TGTGCCAGCAGTTCACAGGGGGCCGCTGAAGCTTTCTTT
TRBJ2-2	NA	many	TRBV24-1	CATSDLHSANTGELFF	TGTGCCACCAGTGATTTGCACAGCGCGAACACCGGGGAGCTGTTTTTT
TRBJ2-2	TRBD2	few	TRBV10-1	CASSDFLIGASGNTGELFF	TGCGCCAGCAGTGATTTCCTCATCGGGGCTAGCGGGAACACCGGGGAGCTGTTTTTT
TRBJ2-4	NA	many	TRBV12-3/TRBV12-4	CASSFRRMDQNIQYF	TGTGCCAGCAGTTTCCGCAGGATGGATCAAAACATTCAGTACTTC
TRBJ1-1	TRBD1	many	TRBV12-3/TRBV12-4	CASSSTGGNTEAFF	TGTGCCAGCAGTTCGACAGGGGGCAACACTGAAGCTTTCTTT
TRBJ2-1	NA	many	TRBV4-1	CASSPSPTYNEQFF	TGCGCCAGCAGCCCCTCCCCCACCTACAATGAGCAGTTCTTC
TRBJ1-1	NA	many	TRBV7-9	CASSRVSGLPGEAFF	TGTGCCAGCAGCCGGGTATCTGGCCTACCGGGGGAAGCTTTCTTT
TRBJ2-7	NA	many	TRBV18	CASSRQDNEQYF	TGTGCCAGCTCCCGACAGGACAACGAGCAGTACTTC
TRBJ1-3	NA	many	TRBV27	CASSLGRASGNTIYF	TGTGCCAGCAGTTTGGGTCGGGCCAGTGGAAACACCATATATTTT
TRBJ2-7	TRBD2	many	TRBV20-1	CSARGGVSYEQYF	TGCAGTGCTCGGGGGGGCGTCTCCTACGAGCAGTACTTC
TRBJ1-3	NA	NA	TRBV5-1	CASSPDLFSGNTIYF	TGCGCCAGCAGCCCCGATTTGTTCTCTGGAAACACCATATATTTT
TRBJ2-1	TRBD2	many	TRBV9	CASSPQGGSSYNEQFF	TGTGCCAGCAGCCCTCAGGGAGGGAGCTCCTACAATGAGCAGTTCTTC
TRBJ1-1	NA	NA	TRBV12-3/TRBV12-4	CASSLSALNTEAFF	TGTGCCAGCAGTTTAAGTGCCCTGAACACTGAAGCTTTCTTT
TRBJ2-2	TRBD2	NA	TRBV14	CASSHQTGGGTGELFF	TGTGCCAGCAGCCATCAAACGGGAGGGGGCACCGGGGAGCTGTTTTTT
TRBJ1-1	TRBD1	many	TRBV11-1	CASSLHRGTEAFF	TGTGCCAGCAGCTTACACAGGGGAACTGAAGCTTTCTTT
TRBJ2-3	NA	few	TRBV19	CASSIVLQGWADTQYF	TGTGCCAGTAGTATAGTCCTCCAGGGATGGGCAGATACGCAGTATTTT
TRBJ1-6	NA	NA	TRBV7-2	CASSPNLRGQMSSYNSPLHF	TGTGCTAGCAGCCCAAATCTCCGCGGACAGATGAGCTCCTATAATTCACCCCTCCACTTT
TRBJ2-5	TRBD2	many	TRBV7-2	CASSPGGRQETQYF	TGTGCCAGCAGCCCGGGGGGGAGGCAAGAGACCCAGTACTTC
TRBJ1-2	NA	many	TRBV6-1	CASRTVAHGYTF	TGTGCCAGCAGGACAGTCGCCCATGGCTACACCTTC
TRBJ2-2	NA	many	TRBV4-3	CASSQATGPPGELFF	TGCGCCAGCAGCCAAGCTACGGGCCCCCCCGGGGAGCTGTTTTTT
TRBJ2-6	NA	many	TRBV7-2	CASSRTVGANVLTF	TGTGCCAGCAGCAGGACCGTTGGGGCCAACGTCCTGACTTTC
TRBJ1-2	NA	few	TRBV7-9	CASSLAAGAGLNYGYTF	TGTGCCAGCAGCTTAGCGGCGGGGGCAGGTCTGAACTATGGCTACACCTTC
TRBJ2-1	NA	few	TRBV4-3	CASSHGFGYNEQFF	TGCGCCAGCAGCCATGGCTTTGGATACAATGAGCAGTTCTTC
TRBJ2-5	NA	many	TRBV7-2	CASRQGGSGRAGETQYF	TGTGCCAGCCGACAGGGGGGCAGCGGGAGGGCCGGGGAGACCCAGTACTTC
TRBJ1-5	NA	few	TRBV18	CASSRDTSNQPQHF	TGTGCCAGCTCCCGTGACACTTCCAATCAGCCCCAGCATTTT
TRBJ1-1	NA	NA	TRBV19	CASISQGRRYPEAFF	TGTGCCAGTATCTCACAGGGCCGGCGGTACCCTGAAGCTTTCTTT
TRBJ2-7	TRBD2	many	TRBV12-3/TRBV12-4	CASTGASGRLYEQYF	TGTGCCAGCACTGGGGCTAGCGGGAGGCTCTACGAGCAGTACTTC
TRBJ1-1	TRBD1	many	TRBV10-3	CAIRTGSGTEAFF	TGTGCCATCAGGACAGGGTCAGGAACTGAAGCTTTCTTT
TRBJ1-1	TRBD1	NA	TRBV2	CASRDRGQNTEAFF	TGTGCCAGCCGGGACAGGGGGCAGAACACTGAAGCTTTCTTT
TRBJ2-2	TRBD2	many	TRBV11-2	CASSLPGLAGGYGGELFF	TGTGCCAGCAGCCTCCCGGGACTAGCGGGAGGGTATGGCGGGGAGCTGTTTTTT
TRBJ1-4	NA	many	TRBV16	CASSFKKSEKLFF	TGTGCCAGCAGCTTCAAAAAGAGTGAAAAACTGTTTTTT
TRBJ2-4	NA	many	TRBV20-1	CSAPPVGLGKDIQYF	TGCAGTGCTCCTCCAGTGGGGCTAGGCAAGGACATTCAGTACTTC
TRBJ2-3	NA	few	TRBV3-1	CASSQAPTSTDTQYF	TGTGCCAGCAGCCAAGCTCCGACTAGTACAGATACGCAGTATTTT
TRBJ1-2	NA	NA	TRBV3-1	CASSQDPSLANYGYTF	TGTGCCAGCAGCCAAGACCCATCACTAGCTAACTATGGCTACACCTTC
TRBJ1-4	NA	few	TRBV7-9	CASSFGGAVGEKLFF	TGTGCCAGCAGCTTCGGGGGGGCTGTGGGTGAAAAACTGTTTTTT
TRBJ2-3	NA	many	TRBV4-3	CASSRDWILTDTQYF	TGCGCCAGCAGCCGGGACTGGATTCTGACAGATACGCAGTATTTT
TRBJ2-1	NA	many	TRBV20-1	CSARDLAVGNNEQFF	TGCAGTGCTAGAGATTTAGCTGTCGGGAACAATGAGCAGTTCTTC